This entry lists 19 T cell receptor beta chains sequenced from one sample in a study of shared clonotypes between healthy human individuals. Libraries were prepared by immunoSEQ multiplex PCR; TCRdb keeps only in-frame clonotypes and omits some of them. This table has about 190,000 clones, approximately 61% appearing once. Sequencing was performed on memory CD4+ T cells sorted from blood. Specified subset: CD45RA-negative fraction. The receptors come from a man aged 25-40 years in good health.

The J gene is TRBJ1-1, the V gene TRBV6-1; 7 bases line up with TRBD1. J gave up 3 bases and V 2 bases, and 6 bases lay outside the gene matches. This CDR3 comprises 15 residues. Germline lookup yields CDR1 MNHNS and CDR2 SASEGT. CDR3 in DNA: TGTGCCAGCAGTGAACATATGCAGGGGGACACTGAAGCTTTCTTT. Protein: CASSEHMQGDTEAFF.

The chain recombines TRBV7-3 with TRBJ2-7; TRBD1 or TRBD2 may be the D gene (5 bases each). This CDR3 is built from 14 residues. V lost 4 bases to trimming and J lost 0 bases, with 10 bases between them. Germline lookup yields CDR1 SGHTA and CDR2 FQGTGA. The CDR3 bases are TGTGCCAGCAGCTCGGGACCAACCTCCTACGAGCAGTACTTC. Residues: CASSSGPTSYEQYF.

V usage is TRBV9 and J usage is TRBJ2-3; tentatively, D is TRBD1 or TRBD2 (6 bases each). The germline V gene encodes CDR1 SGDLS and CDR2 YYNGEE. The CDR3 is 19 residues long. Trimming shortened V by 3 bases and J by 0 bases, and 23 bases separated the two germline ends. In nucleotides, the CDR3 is TGTGCCAGCAGCGCCCCCTCCTTTCCCGGGGGCTCTAGCACAGATACGCAGTATTTT. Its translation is CASSAPSFPGGSSTDTQYF.

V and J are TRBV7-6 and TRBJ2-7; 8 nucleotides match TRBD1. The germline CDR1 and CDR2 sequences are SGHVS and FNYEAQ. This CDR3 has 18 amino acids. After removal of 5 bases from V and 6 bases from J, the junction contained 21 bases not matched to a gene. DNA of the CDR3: TGTGCCAGCAGCCCGTCGGACAGGGATCTGGTTTGGGGCTCCGAGCAGTACTTC. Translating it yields CASSPSDRDLVWGSEQYF.

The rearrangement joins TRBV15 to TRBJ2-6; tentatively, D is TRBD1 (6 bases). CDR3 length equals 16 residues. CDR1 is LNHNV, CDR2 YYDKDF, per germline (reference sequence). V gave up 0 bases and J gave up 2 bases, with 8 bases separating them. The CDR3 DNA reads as TGTGCCACCAGCAGAGAATCAGGGGCTGGGGCCAACGTCCTGACTTTC. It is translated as CATSRESGAGANVLTF.

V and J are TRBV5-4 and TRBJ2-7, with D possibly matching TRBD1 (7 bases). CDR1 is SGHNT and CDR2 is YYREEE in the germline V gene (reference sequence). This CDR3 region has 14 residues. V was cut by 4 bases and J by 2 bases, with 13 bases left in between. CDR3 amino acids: CASSGGDRPYEQYF. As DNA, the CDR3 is TGTGCCAGCAGCGGCGGGGACAGACCCTACGAGCAGTACTTC.

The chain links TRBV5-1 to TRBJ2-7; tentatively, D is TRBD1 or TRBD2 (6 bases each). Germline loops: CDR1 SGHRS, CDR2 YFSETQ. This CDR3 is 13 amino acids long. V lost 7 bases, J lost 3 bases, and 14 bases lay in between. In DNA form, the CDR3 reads TGCGCCAGCTCAAGGGGGGAGCTCTACGAGCAGTACTTC. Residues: CASSRGELYEQYF.

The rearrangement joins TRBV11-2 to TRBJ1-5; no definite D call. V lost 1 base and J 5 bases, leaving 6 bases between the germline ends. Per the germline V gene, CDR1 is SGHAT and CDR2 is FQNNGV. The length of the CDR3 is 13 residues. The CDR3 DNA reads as TGTGCCAGCAGCTTAGTAGGAGATCAGCCCCAGCATTTT. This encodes CASSLVGDQPQHF.

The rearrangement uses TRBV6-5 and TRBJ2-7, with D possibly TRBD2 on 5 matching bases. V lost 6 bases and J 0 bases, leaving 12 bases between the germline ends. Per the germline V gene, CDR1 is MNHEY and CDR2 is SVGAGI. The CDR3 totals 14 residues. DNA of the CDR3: TGTGCCAGCAGACGGACTTTTAGCTCCTACGAGCAGTACTTC. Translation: CASRRTFSSYEQYF.

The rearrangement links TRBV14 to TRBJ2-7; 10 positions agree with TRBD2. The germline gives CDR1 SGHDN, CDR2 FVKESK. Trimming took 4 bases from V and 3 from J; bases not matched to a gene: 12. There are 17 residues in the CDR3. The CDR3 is CASSPFHPTSGHYEQYF. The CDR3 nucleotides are TGTGCCAGCAGCCCCTTTCACCCGACTAGCGGGCACTACGAGCAGTACTTC.

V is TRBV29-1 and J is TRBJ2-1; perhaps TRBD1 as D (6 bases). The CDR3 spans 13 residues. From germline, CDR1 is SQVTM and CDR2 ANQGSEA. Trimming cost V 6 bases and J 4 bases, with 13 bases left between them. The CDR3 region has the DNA TGCAGCGTCCGACAGGCGGCATACAATGAGCAGTTCTTC. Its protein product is CSVRQAAYNEQFF.

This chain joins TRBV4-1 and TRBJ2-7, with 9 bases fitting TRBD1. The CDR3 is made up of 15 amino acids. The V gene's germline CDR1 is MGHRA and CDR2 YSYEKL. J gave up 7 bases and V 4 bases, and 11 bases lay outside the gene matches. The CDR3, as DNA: TGCGCCAGCAGCCGGGGACAGGGCGGTACGTGGGAGCAGTACTTC. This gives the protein CASSRGQGGTWEQYF.

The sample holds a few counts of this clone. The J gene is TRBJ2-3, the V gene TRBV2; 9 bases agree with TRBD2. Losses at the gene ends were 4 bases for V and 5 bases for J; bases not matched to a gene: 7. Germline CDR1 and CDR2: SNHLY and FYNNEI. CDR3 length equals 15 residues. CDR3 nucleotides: TGTGCCAGCAGTGTATTAGCGGGAGATTTAGATACGCAGTATTTT. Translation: CASSVLAGDLDTQYF.

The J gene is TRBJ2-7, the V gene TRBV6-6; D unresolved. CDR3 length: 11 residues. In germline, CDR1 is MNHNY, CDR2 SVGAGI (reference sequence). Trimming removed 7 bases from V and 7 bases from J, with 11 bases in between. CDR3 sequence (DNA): TGTGCCAGCACTAAACTGGGGGAGCAGTACTTC. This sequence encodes CASTKLGEQYF.

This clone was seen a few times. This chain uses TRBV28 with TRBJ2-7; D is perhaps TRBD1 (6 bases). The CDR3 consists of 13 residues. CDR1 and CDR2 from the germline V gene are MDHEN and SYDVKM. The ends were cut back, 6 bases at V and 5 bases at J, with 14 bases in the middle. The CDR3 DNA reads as TGTGCCAGCAGGAGGGGGAGAGTGGACGAGCAGTACTTC. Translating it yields CASRRGRVDEQYF.

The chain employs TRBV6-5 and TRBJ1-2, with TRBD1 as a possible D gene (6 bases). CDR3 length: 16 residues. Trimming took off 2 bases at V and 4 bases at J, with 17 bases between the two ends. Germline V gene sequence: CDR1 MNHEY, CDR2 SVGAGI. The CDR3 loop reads CASSYRRTGIRYGYTF. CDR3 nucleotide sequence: TGTGCCAGCAGTTACCGGAGAACAGGGATTCGCTATGGCTACACCTTC.

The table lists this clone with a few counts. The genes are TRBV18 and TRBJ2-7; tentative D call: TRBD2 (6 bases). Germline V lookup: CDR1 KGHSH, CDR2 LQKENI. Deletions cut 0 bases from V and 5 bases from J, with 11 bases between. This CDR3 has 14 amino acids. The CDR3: CASSPPAGGDEQYF. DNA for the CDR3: TGTGCCAGCTCACCACCGGCTGGAGGGGACGAGCAGTACTTC.

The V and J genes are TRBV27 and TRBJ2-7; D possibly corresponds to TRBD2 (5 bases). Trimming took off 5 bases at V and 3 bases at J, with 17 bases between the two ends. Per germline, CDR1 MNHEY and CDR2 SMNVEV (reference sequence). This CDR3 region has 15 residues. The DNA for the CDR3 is TGTGCCAGCAGTAATATTCCGGGGTCGGGCTACGAGCAGTACTTC. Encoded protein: CASSNIPGSGYEQYF.

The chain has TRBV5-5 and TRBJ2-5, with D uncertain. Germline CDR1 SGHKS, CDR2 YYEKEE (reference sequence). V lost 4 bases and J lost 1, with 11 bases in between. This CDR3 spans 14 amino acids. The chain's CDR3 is CASSPTMGQETQYF. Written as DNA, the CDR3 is TGTGCCAGCAGCCCGACCATGGGCCAAGAGACCCAGTACTTC.